Listed here are 27 T cell receptor beta chains from one sample, sequenced in a study of CD8 T cells in ankylosing spondylitis. Via MiXCR, TCRdb re-called the 5' RACE reads, giving one row per CDR3 protein. The sample lists 250,000 or so distinct CDR3 sequences, approximately 10% seen once, with 2.5% to 3% in the top ten. Sequenced input: blood, either unsorted or a sorted T cell fraction (not recorded which). These receptors were obtained from a male donor with ankylosing spondylitis or in good health (not recorded which).

Ten or more counts support this clonotype. This chain joins TRBV12-5 and TRBJ1-5, with TRBD1 matching 7 bases. CDR1 LGHNT and CDR2 FRNRAP come from the germline V gene. The trim removed 0 bases at V and 6 bases at J, leaving 11 bases unmatched. The CDR3 is 17 amino acids. The CDR3 is CASGLVLAGGMFQPQHF. CDR3 DNA sequence: TGTGCTAGTGGTTTGGTACTGGCAGGGGGTATGTTTCAGCCCCAGCATTTT.

This clonotype was found many times. The rearrangement joins TRBV7-2 to TRBJ1-5; 9 bases match TRBD1. V gave up 2 bases and J gave up 7 bases; unmatched junction bases: 6. The germline V gene has CDR1 SGHTA and CDR2 FQGNSA. The CDR3 runs 15 residues. CDR3 amino acids: CASSLYRGLGQPQHF. The DNA of the CDR3 is TGTGCCAGCAGCTTATACAGGGGGCTAGGGCAGCCCCAGCATTTT.

Note on this clonotype: This may be a read error: a much more frequent sequence differs by one nucleotide. The chain carries TRBV12-3 or TRBV12-4 and TRBJ2-5; 8 nucleotides align to TRBD1. This CDR3 has 14 residues. CDR3 residues: CAGSQGAPSRTQYF. The DNA of the CDR3 is TGTGCCGGCAGTCAGGGGGCCCCGTCGCGGACCCAGTACTTC.

This clonotype was picked up many times. Written as DNA, the CDR3 is TGCGCCAGCAGCTTGAACGAGGCAGGGCCCACAGATACGCAGTATTTT. It encodes CASSLNEAGPTDTQYF. The gene calls are TRBV5-1 and TRBJ2-3, with D perhaps matching TRBD1 (5 bases). This CDR3 region has 16 residues. V was cut by 1 base and J by 2 bases, with 14 bases left in between. Germline CDR1 SGHRS, CDR2 YFSETQ.

This clonotype was observed many times. The chain recombines TRBV5-1 with TRBJ2-3; maybe TRBD2 (6 bases). Trimming pared 4 bases from V and 10 bases from J, leaving 25 bases between. This CDR3 region has 16 residues. Germline lookup yields CDR1 SGHRS and CDR2 YFSETQ. The CDR3 reads CASSTGTLLQEGAQYF. The CDR3 DNA is TGCGCCAGCAGCACCGGGACTCTCCTCCAGGAGGGCGCGCAGTATTTT.

This clonotype occurred many times. Written as DNA, the CDR3 is TGTGCCAGCAGTGCATCCCCCGGGACCTTCGGGGAAAAACTGTTTTTT. Amino acid sequence: CASSASPGTFGEKLFF. This chain joins TRBV25-1 and TRBJ1-4, with a possible D match to TRBD1 (5 bases). Deletions cut 4 bases from V and 8 bases from J, with 20 bases between. The CDR3 runs to 16 residues. The germline V gene encodes CDR1 MGHDK and CDR2 SYGVNS.

This clonotype was observed at least ten times. The gene calls are TRBV15 and TRBJ1-5; 9 bases agree with TRBD1. CDR1 is LNHNV, CDR2 YYDKDF, per germline (reference sequence). The CDR3 is made up of 15 amino acids. After removal of 4 bases from V and 7 bases from J, the junction contained 8 bases not matched to a gene. CDR3 in DNA: TGTGCCACCAGCACTGAAACAGGGGGCCGACAGCCCCAGCATTTT. Its translation is CATSTETGGRQPQHF.

The chain joins TRBV30 to TRBJ1-2, with TRBD1 matching 9 bases. V trimming: 2 bases; J trimming: 4 bases; junction bases outside the gene matches: 5. CDR3 length: 14 residues. Germline V lookup: CDR1 GTSNPN, CDR2 SVGIG (reference sequence). CDR3 loop: CAWSPPGQGYGYTF. The CDR3 coding sequence is TGTGCCTGGAGTCCCCCGGGACAGGGCTATGGCTACACCTTC.

This clonotype was found many times. This chain links TRBV27 with TRBJ2-2; 7 bases are a match to TRBD1. The CDR3 is 16 amino acids. Germline V gene data show CDR1 as MNHEY and CDR2 as SMNVEV (reference sequence). The trim removed 4 bases at V and 1 base at J, leaving 6 bases unmatched. CDR3 sequence (DNA): TGTGCCAGCAGTTCCTGGGGACAGTTGAACACCGGGGAGCTGTTTTTT. Its protein is CASSSWGQLNTGELFF.

A remark on this clonotype: A read error is possible here, since a much larger clone lies one base away. The missing conserved phenylalanine or tryptophan at the end of this CDR3 makes a read error likely. The chain employs TRBV7-9 and TRBJ2-5, with D perhaps matching TRBD1 or TRBD2 (5 bases each). V was clipped by 6 bases and J by 3 bases, with 26 bases between them. The length of the CDR3 is 18 residues. Germline V gene lookup returns CDR1 SEHNR and CDR2 FQNEAQ (reference sequence). CDR3: CASSSPRAVDTGEETQYL. CDR3 coding DNA: TGTGCCAGCAGTTCGCCGAGGGCGGTGGACACGGGTGAAGAGACCCAGTACCTC.

At least ten counts were recorded for this clonotype. V is TRBV21-1 and J is TRBJ2-5; whether TRBD1, the table's D call, matches the DNA was not checked. TRBV21-1 has pseudogene status. The CDR3 is 16 amino acids. CDR3 nucleotides: TGTGCCAGCAGCCACGATTTATCAGGGATAGGAGAGACCCAGTACTTC. Protein product: CASSHDLSGIGETQYF.

This clonotype was found a few times. The chain recombines TRBV30 with TRBJ2-3; D is perhaps TRBD2 (5 bases). From germline, CDR1 is GTSNPN and CDR2 SVGIG (reference sequence). V was clipped by 2 bases and J by 5 bases, with 11 bases between them. CDR3 length: 13 residues. CDR3 in amino acids: CAWSRRLGDTQYF. The CDR3 bases are TGTGCCTGGAGTAGGAGGTTGGGAGATACGCAGTATTTT.

This clonotype was recorded at least ten times. This chain uses TRBV6-2 or TRBV6-3 with TRBJ1-5; TRBD1 agrees at 8 bases. The germline V gene encodes CDR1 MNHEY and CDR2 SVGEGT. V shed 4 bases and J 0 bases; nucleotides not matched to a gene: 8. This CDR3 is built from 17 residues. CDR3 loop: CASSSPQGANSNQPQHF. Here the CDR3 DNA reads TGTGCCAGCAGTTCCCCGCAGGGGGCAAATAGCAATCAGCCCCAGCATTTT.

This clonotype was recorded many times. The chain links TRBV29-1 to TRBJ2-7; maybe TRBD2 (6 bases). The germline V gene encodes CDR1 SQVTM and CDR2 ANQGSEA. The CDR3 loop spans 20 amino acids. Trimming left V 6 bases short and J 3 bases short, with 36 bases between. The CDR3 protein is CSVGDQSVTRPKGRLYEQYF. CDR3 DNA sequence: TGCAGCGTCGGGGATCAATCTGTGACTAGACCGAAGGGGCGGCTCTACGAGCAGTACTTC.

Many counts were recorded for this clonotype. The rearrangement uses TRBV3-1 and TRBJ1-4; D is undetermined. The length of the CDR3 is 16 residues. With 4 bases removed from V and 5 bases from J, the gap between germline ends came to 17 bases. Germline CDR1 is LGHDT and CDR2 is YNNKEL (reference sequence). The CDR3 DNA sequence: TGTGCCAGCAGCCCCAGGCCTATCAGCGGGAATGAAAAACTGTTTTTT. Translation gives CASSPRPISGNEKLFF.

This clonotype showed up many times. V and J are TRBV2 and TRBJ2-5; the match to TRBD1 covers 7 bases. Germline lookup yields CDR1 SNHLY and CDR2 FYNNEI. Trimming at V came to 1 base and at J to 9 bases, leaving 2 bases not matched to a gene. The CDR3 loop spans 12 amino acids. The CDR3 region is CASSEGQGPQYF. CDR3 nucleotides: TGTGCCAGCAGTGAAGGACAGGGCCCCCAGTACTTC.

This clonotype occurred many times. The V and J genes are TRBV5-1 and TRBJ2-7; 9 bases agree with TRBD2. Germline CDR1 SGHRS, CDR2 YFSETQ. The CDR3 loop spans 14 amino acids. The V gene end was trimmed by 5 bases and the J gene end by 3 bases; junction bases not matched to a gene: 6. CDR3 DNA sequence: TGCGCCAGCAGGCAGACTAGCGGATTCTACGAGCAGTACTTC. Encoded protein: CASRQTSGFYEQYF.

This clonotype has more than one count but fewer than ten. The chain links TRBV7-2 to TRBJ2-5; 12 nucleotides line up with TRBD2. With 5 bases clipped from V and 5 bases from J, the junction kept 9 bases outside the gene matches. The CDR3 is 16 amino acids. Per the germline V gene, CDR1 is SGHTA and CDR2 is FQGNSA. The CDR3 nucleotides read TGTGCCAGCAGCCCGCGACTAGCGGGAGCCGGGGAGACCCAGTACTTC. It specifies CASSPRLAGAGETQYF.

In this sample, this clonotype turned up many times. The CDR3 sequence: CSARRGGMDTEAFF. The CDR3 region has the DNA TGCAGTGCTAGAAGGGGAGGGATGGACACTGAAGCTTTCTTT. V usage is TRBV20-1 and J usage is TRBJ1-1; maybe TRBD1 (5 bases). The germline gives CDR1 DFQATT, CDR2 SNEGSKA (reference sequence). V lost 2 bases and J lost 3, with 13 bases in between. This CDR3 has 14 amino acids.

The chain carries TRBV7-9 and TRBJ2-2; a weak D match, TRBD1 (7 bases). This CDR3 spans 17 amino acids. Germline CDR1 reads SEHNR; CDR2 reads FQNEAQ (reference sequence). Trimming cost V 4 bases and J 0 bases, with 15 bases left between them. The DNA of the CDR3 is TGTGCCAGCAGCTCCAACAGGGGACTTTCGAACACCGGGGAGCTGTTTTTT. It yields the protein CASSSNRGLSNTGELFF.

The rearrangement uses TRBV29-1 and TRBJ2-1, with a weak D call TRBD2 (6 bases). CDR3 length: 14 amino acids. Trimming cost V 4 bases and J 2 bases, with 12 bases left between them. CDR1 and CDR2 (germline): SQVTM, ANQGSEA. The CDR3 DNA reads as TGCAGCGTTGCCTGGGGCGGGGCCTACAATGAGCAGTTCTTC. Amino acid sequence: CSVAWGGAYNEQFF.

This clonotype was recorded at least ten times. The chain links TRBV29-1 to TRBJ2-5; no definite D call. Trimming stripped 4 bases from V and 5 bases from J, with 14 bases between. CDR1 is SQVTM and CDR2 is ANQGSEA in the germline V gene. This CDR3 is 13 amino acids long. The CDR3 spells CSVGAGSSETQYF. DNA for the CDR3: TGCAGCGTTGGGGCAGGATCATCGGAGACCCAGTACTTC.

In this sample, this clonotype turned up many times. This chain connects TRBV20-1 to TRBJ2-3; no firm D call. This CDR3 has 12 amino acids. Germline assignment: CDR1 DFQATT and CDR2 SNEGSKA (reference sequence). The V end lost 5 bases, the J end lost 3 bases, and 9 bases lay between the germline ends. The CDR3 reads CSAYGGTDTQYF. DNA for the CDR3: TGCAGTGCTTATGGCGGAACAGATACGCAGTATTTT.

At least ten counts were recorded for this clonotype. This rearrangement joins TRBV12-3 or TRBV12-4 to TRBJ2-1, with 7 bases matching TRBD1. V shed 3 bases and J 9 bases; nucleotides not matched to a gene: 11. The CDR3 contains 15 residues. DNA for the CDR3: TGTGCCAGCAGTTTCGCGGACAGGTACCGGCGTGAGCAGTTCTTC. As protein: CASSFADRYRREQFF.

This clonotype was counted a few times. J is TRBJ1-5 and V is TRBV4-2; possible D gene TRBD1, 5 bases. The CDR3 sequence is 17 residues long. Germline V lookup: CDR1 LGHNA, CDR2 YNFKEQ. Trimming removed 1 base at V and 1 base at J, with 14 bases between. The CDR3 region is CASSQGEGPASNQPQHF. In DNA form, the CDR3 reads TGTGCCAGCAGCCAAGGGGAGGGGCCCGCGAGCAATCAGCCCCAGCATTTT.

This clonotype was found many times. This chain joins TRBV29-1 and TRBJ2-1, with 7 nucleotides matching TRBD1. CDR3 length: 13 residues. J lost 6 bases, V lost 4 bases, and 6 bases had no gene match. Germline CDR1 SQVTM, CDR2 ANQGSEA. In DNA, the CDR3 is TGCAGCGTTGGGAAGGGGGCGGTCAATGAGCAGTTCTTC. The encoded protein is CSVGKGAVNEQFF.

This clonotype has at least ten counts. The genes are TRBV7-2 and TRBJ1-2, with D perhaps TRBD1 (5 bases). Germline values: CDR1 SGHTA, CDR2 FQGNSA. Trimming cost V 6 bases and J 9 bases, with 17 bases left between them. The CDR3 length is 13 residues. CDR3 sequence: CASSYDRGGSYTF. Here the CDR3 DNA reads TGTGCCAGCAGTTACGACAGAGGAGGAAGCTACACCTTC.